This passage covers 25 T cell receptor beta chains from one sample sequenced in a study of human T cells and chemical hapten exposure. MiXCR was run by TCRdb on the RACE reads, yielding one entry per CDR3 protein. This sample has 370,000 or so distinct CDR3 sequences; about 4.8% occur once, and the top ten carry approximately 2.5%. Indicated time point: patch test 1, 2 weeks after DPC sensitization. The treatment is: therapeutic diphenylcyclopropenone sensitization with weekly scalp DPC. This specimen was whole blood, taken in connection with sensitization to the hapten diphenylcyclopropenone (DPC). The receptors derive from a woman between 50 and 59 years old with alopecia areata. Some clones in this sample may be carry-over from other donors' samples.

This clonotype occurred many times. The chain has TRBV6-5 and TRBJ2-1; 10 nucleotides agree with TRBD2. This CDR3 spans 15 amino acids. Germline values: CDR1 MNHEY, CDR2 SVGAGI. J was trimmed by 3 bases and V by 6 bases; bases with no gene match: 5. The CDR3 reads CASRWTSGGYNEQFF. As DNA, the CDR3 is TGTGCCAGCAGGTGGACTAGCGGAGGCTACAATGAGCAGTTCTTC.

This clonotype showed up just a few times. The chain joins TRBV7-2 to TRBJ2-1; 10 bases map to TRBD2. The CDR3 spans 13 residues. The V gene end was trimmed by 8 bases and the J gene end by 7 bases; junction bases not matched to a gene: 5. The germline gives CDR1 SGHTA, CDR2 FQGNSA. The CDR3 nucleotides are TGTGCCAGCGGTTCTAGCGGGGGTAATGAGCAGTTCTTC. The encoded protein is CASGSSGGNEQFF.

The table lists this clonotype with many counts. V gene TRBV5-1 combines with J gene TRBJ1-5, with D perhaps TRBD1 (6 bases). The V end lost 3 bases, the J end lost 6 bases, and 13 bases lay between the germline ends. CDR3 length: 14 amino acids. Germline CDR1 reads SGHRS; CDR2 reads YFSETQ. The CDR3 coding sequence is TGCGCCAGCAGCTCTGGGGTAGGGGGTCAGCCCCAGCATTTT. This translates into CASSSGVGGQPQHF.

This chain links TRBV2 with TRBJ1-1; 7 nucleotides match TRBD1. V trimming: 6 bases; J trimming: 0 bases; junction bases outside the gene matches: 7. Germline V gene lookup returns CDR1 SNHLY and CDR2 FYNNEI. The CDR3 has 15 amino acids. CDR3 nucleotide sequence: TGTGCCAGCAGCGGCGGGACAGTCATGAACACTGAAGCTTTCTTT. As protein: CASSGGTVMNTEAFF.

This clonotype was seen ten or more times. The chain combines TRBV7-2 with TRBJ2-3; D is uncertain. Germline V gives CDR1 SGHTA, CDR2 FQGNSA. V lost 2 bases and J 5 bases, leaving 8 bases between the germline ends. CDR3 length: 13 residues. Written as DNA, the CDR3 is TGTGCCAGCAGCTTAAGTGGTGGAGATACGCAGTATTTT. The encoded protein is CASSLSGGDTQYF.

This clonotype came up a few times. This sequence joins TRBV12-3 or TRBV12-4 and TRBJ2-1, with D possibly matching TRBD1 (7 bases). V dropped 7 bases and J dropped 4 bases, with 17 bases sitting between them. The CDR3 is 15 amino acids. CDR3 sequence reads: CASNSGGRTYNEQFF. In DNA, the CDR3 is TGTGCCAGCAATTCAGGGGGGCGCACTTACAATGAGCAGTTCTTC.

This clonotype showed up just a few times. As DNA, the CDR3 is TGCGCCAGCAGACGCGCTCCGGCTGGGAACACTGAAGCTTTCTTT. This sequence encodes CASRRAPAGNTEAFF. The V and J genes are TRBV5-1 and TRBJ1-1; D uncertain. The CDR3 is 15 amino acids. Trimming stripped 5 bases from V and 1 base from J, with 15 bases between. Germline loops: CDR1 SGHRS, CDR2 YFSETQ.

Regarding this clonotype: The conserved closing phenylalanine or tryptophan is absent in this CDR3, likely reflecting a read error. The V call is TRBV20-1, the J call TRBJ2-4; either TRBD1 or TRBD2 may supply D (7 bases each). The V end was cut by 6 bases, the J end by 3 bases, with 21 bases between. CDR1 DFQATT and CDR2 SNEGSKA come from the germline V gene (reference sequence). The CDR3 spans 16 residues. For the CDR3, the DNA is TGCAGTGCGGAGGGGAGGGCAGGGGGTGTCAAAAACATTCAGTACCTC. Protein product: CSAEGRAGGVKNIQYL.

This clonotype was counted at least ten times. The CDR3 sequence is CASSQAESGGAPNTIYF. Here the CDR3 DNA reads TGCGCCAGCAGCCAAGCGGAGTCCGGGGGCGCTCCGAACACCATATATTTT. The chain joins TRBV4-1 to TRBJ1-3; weak D call: TRBD1 (6 bases). CDR1 and CDR2 from the germline V gene are MGHRA and YSYEKL. The CDR3 runs 17 residues. V was clipped by 1 base and J by 7 bases, with 20 bases between them.

This clonotype appeared many times. J is TRBJ1-5 and V is TRBV4-1; 7 bases agree with TRBD1. The germline CDR1 and CDR2 sequences are MGHRA and YSYEKL. The CDR3 has 16 amino acids. Germline trimming cut 2 bases from V and 3 bases from J; bases unmatched to any gene: 7. The DNA of the CDR3 is TGCGCCAGCAGCCAATTACCGGGACAGCACAATCAGCCCCAGCATTTT. Translation: CASSQLPGQHNQPQHF.

In this sample, this clonotype turned up many times. V and J are TRBV29-1 and TRBJ2-3, with D perhaps matching TRBD1 or TRBD2 (5 bases each). Germline CDR1 is SQVTM and CDR2 is ANQGSEA. This CDR3 contains 13 residues. With 4 bases removed from V and 4 bases from J, the gap between germline ends came to 12 bases. The CDR3 protein is CSVAPRGADTQYF. The CDR3 DNA is TGCAGCGTTGCCCCTAGGGGAGCAGATACGCAGTATTTT.

This clonotype was observed many times. This chain joins TRBV14 and TRBJ2-7; 8 bases are a match to TRBD2. V dropped 4 bases and J dropped 5; count of bases not matched to a gene: 7. The CDR3 has 14 residues. The germline gives CDR1 SGHDN, CDR2 FVKESK. Here the CDR3 reads CASSPGGGRDEQYF. The CDR3, as DNA: TGTGCCAGCAGCCCCGGGGGGGGGAGAGACGAGCAGTACTTC. The full variable domain, its missing parts supplied by reference TRBV14 and TRBJ2-7, is EAGVTQFPSHSVIEKGQTVTLRCDPISGHDNLYWYRRVMGKEIKFLLHFVKESKQDESGMPNNRFLAERTGGTYSTLKVQPAELEDSGVYFCASSPGGGRDEQYFGPGTRLTVT.

This clonotype was observed many times. This chain links TRBV29-1 with TRBJ1-1; possible D gene TRBD1, 5 bases. The CDR3 extends over 13 amino acids. Trimming pared 7 bases from V and 0 bases from J, leaving 12 bases between. Per the germline V gene, CDR1 is SQVTM and CDR2 is ANQGSEA. DNA of the CDR3: TGCAGCGCTGGGGGACCCATGAACACTGAAGCTTTCTTT. The encoded protein is CSAGGPMNTEAFF.

This clonotype has more than one count but fewer than ten. V is TRBV12-3 or TRBV12-4 and J is TRBJ2-5; 9 nucleotides align to TRBD2. This CDR3 region has 18 residues. After removal of 0 bases from V and 3 bases from J, the junction contained 11 bases not matched to a gene. The CDR3 here is CASSLALTGLAGKETQYF. DNA for the CDR3: TGTGCCAGCAGTTTAGCTCTAACGGGACTAGCCGGGAAAGAGACCCAGTACTTC.

In its sample, this clonotype was seen a few times. V and J are TRBV11-2 and TRBJ2-3, with 7 bases identical to TRBD1. The CDR3 spans 17 residues. V shed 7 bases and J 0 bases; nucleotides not matched to a gene: 13. CDR1 is SGHAT, CDR2 FQNNGV, per germline. DNA of the CDR3: TGTGCCAGCACAATCATTGGGACAGAACTGAGCACAGATACGCAGTATTTT. Protein: CASTIIGTELSTDTQYF.

This clonotype has just a few counts. This CDR3 reads CASSDILQGIGELFF. The CDR3 DNA sequence: TGTGCCAGCAGTGATATCCTGCAGGGAATCGGGGAGCTGTTTTTT. The chain is built from TRBV25-1 and TRBJ2-2; D possibly corresponds to TRBD1 (5 bases). The V gene's germline CDR1 is MGHDK and CDR2 SYGVNS. The CDR3 loop spans 15 amino acids. The V gene lost 3 bases and the J gene lost 7 bases, with 15 bases spanning the gap.

This clonotype was picked up a small number of times. The gene calls are TRBV6-5 and TRBJ2-7; D unresolved. This CDR3 is 11 amino acids long. V was clipped by 7 bases and J by 3 bases, with 7 bases between them. Germline CDR1 MNHEY, CDR2 SVGAGI. CDR3 residues: CASKSVYEQYF. For the CDR3, the DNA is TGTGCCAGCAAATCAGTCTACGAGCAGTACTTC.

This clonotype turned up a few times. The V call is TRBV24-1, the J call TRBJ2-1; 7 bases fit TRBD2. CDR3 size: 15 residues. Germline V CDR1 and CDR2: KGHDR, SFDVKD. V was clipped by 7 bases and J by 12 bases; unmatched bases: 17. CDR3 DNA: TGTGCCACCAGAAGAACAGGACTAGGATCACATGGGCAGTTCTTC. It codes for CATRRTGLGSHGQFF.

This clonotype was seen at least ten times. The chain links TRBV10-2 to TRBJ1-1; D possibly corresponds to TRBD1 (5 bases). The V gene's germline CDR1 is WSHSY and CDR2 SAAADI. The CDR3 contains 16 residues. Between the trimmed V and J ends, which lost 7 bases and 6 bases, there was a span of 24 bases. The CDR3 DNA reads as TGCGCCAGCACCCCTCGTGGGCCGCACGTGGGACCTGAAGCTTTCTTT. The encoded protein is CASTPRGPHVGPEAFF.

This clonotype appeared many times. The genes are TRBV15 and TRBJ1-6; D is unclear. The germline CDR1 and CDR2 sequences are LNHNV and YYDKDF (reference sequence). V shed 3 bases and J shed 7 bases, with 4 bases lying between them. The CDR3 loop spans 12 amino acids. CDR3: CATSRENSPLHF. The CDR3 DNA is TGTGCCACCAGCAGGGAAAATTCACCCCTCCACTTT.

This clonotype came up many times. The rearrangement joins TRBV29-1 to TRBJ2-3; tentative D call: TRBD1 (6 bases). The CDR3 has 14 amino acids. CDR1 is SQVTM, CDR2 ANQGSEA, per germline. Trimming cost V 2 bases and J 3 bases, with 12 bases left between them. CDR3 amino acids: CSVERTEGTDTQYF. The CDR3 bases are TGCAGCGTTGAACGGACAGAGGGGACAGATACGCAGTATTTT.

Ten or more counts support this clonotype. The chain combines TRBV29-1 with TRBJ1-5, with D uncertain. V was pared by 4 bases and J by 1 base, with 8 bases between. The CDR3 consists of 13 residues. In germline, CDR1 is SQVTM, CDR2 ANQGSEA. The CDR3 protein is CSVVGGSNQPQHF. The CDR3 bases are TGCAGCGTTGTGGGAGGAAGCAATCAGCCCCAGCATTTT.

As concerns this clonotype: A read error is possible here, since a much larger clone lies one base away. This chain connects TRBV21-1 to TRBJ2-1; the table's TRBD1 call for D was not verified on the DNA. TRBV21-1 is marked as a pseudogene. The CDR3 length is 17 residues. CDR3 coding DNA: TGTGCCGGCAGCAAACCTGACGGACACCGAGCCTACAATGAGCAGTTCTTC. Its translation: CAGSKPDGHRAYNEQFF.

V usage is TRBV20-1 and J usage is TRBJ2-7, with TRBD2 matching 11 bases. V lost 6 bases, J lost 3 bases, and 7 bases stayed unmatched. CDR1 DFQATT and CDR2 SNEGSKA come from the germline V gene (reference sequence). The CDR3 covers 14 residues. The CDR3 spells CSAPSGTSGYEQYF. The CDR3 DNA reads TGCAGTGCCCCCTCCGGGACTAGCGGCTACGAGCAGTACTTC.

This clonotype has ten or more counts. The chain is built from TRBV28 and TRBJ2-7, with D possibly TRBD2 on 7 matching bases. The V end was cut by 7 bases, the J end by 6 bases, with 13 bases between. CDR3 length equals 12 residues. The germline CDR1 and CDR2 sequences are MDHEN and SYDVKM. The CDR3 coding sequence is TGTGCCAGCATGGGGGGGCTCGGCGAGCAGTACTTC. It encodes CASMGGLGEQYF.